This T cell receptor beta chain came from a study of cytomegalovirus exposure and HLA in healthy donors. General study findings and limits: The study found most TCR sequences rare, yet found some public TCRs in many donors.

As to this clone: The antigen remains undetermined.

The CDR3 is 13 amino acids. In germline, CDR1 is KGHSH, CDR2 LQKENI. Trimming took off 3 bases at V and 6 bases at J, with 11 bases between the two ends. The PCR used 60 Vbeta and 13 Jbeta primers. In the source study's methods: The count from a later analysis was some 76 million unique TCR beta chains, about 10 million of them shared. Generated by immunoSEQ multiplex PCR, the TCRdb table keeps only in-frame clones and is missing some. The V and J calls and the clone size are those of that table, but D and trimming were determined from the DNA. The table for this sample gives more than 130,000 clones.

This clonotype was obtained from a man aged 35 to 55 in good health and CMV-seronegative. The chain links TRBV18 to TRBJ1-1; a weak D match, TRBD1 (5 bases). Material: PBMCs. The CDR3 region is CASSPRVGAEAFF. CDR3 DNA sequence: TGTGCCAGCTCACCCAGGGTAGGGGCTGAAGCTTTCTTT. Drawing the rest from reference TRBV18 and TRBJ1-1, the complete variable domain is NAGVMQNPRHLVRRRGQEARLRCSPMKGHSHVYWYRQLPEEGLKFMVYLQKENIIDESGMPKERFSAEFPKEGPSILRIQQVVRGDSAAYFCASSPRVGAEAFFGQGTRLTVV.